One sample yielded the 25 T cell receptor beta chains listed below, sequenced in a study of T-cell memory formation after mild COVID-19. MiXCR, applied by TCRdb to the 5' RACE reads, yields one record per CDR3 protein. This table holds hundreds of thousands of distinct CDR3 sequences, 23% found once. The sample consisted of PBMCs or a T cell subset sorted from them (not recorded which). The receptors originated from an adult woman who had mild COVID-19 (a few samples of this study predate the infection). Cell type and time point are not known.

The chain uses TRBV7-9 and TRBJ2-7; D assignment may be TRBD1 or TRBD2 (5 bases each). Germline-derived CDR1 and CDR2 are SEHNR and FQNEAQ (reference sequence). The CDR3 spans 13 residues. Between the trimmed V and J ends, which lost 5 bases and 7 bases, there was a span of 15 bases. The DNA of the CDR3 is TGTGCCAGCAGCACGGGACCGCTGGGGGAGCAGTACTTC. Translated: CASSTGPLGEQYF.

This chain uses TRBV7-2 with TRBJ1-1; D uncertain. The V end lost 4 bases, the J end lost 1 base, and 16 bases lay between the germline ends. The CDR3 length is 16 residues. The germline gives CDR1 SGHTA, CDR2 FQGNSA. CDR3 coding DNA: TGTGCCAGCAGCTACCGGCACGGTTGGGGGAACACTGAAGCTTTCTTT. Protein: CASSYRHGWGNTEAFF. The variable domain in full, with the rest retrieved from reference TRBV7-2 and TRBJ1-1, is GAGVSQSPSNKVTEKGKDVELRCDPISGHTALYWYRQSLGQGLEFLIYFQGNSAPDKSGLPSDRFSAERTGGSVSTLTIQRTQQEDSAVYLCASSYRHGWGNTEAFFGQGTRLTVV.

This chain's CDR3 is CSVWSRDKDSGNTIYF. In DNA, the CDR3 is TGCAGCGTTTGGAGTAGGGACAAAGACTCTGGAAACACCATATATTTT. The chain has TRBV29-1 and TRBJ1-3; weak D call: TRBD1 (6 bases). V was cut by 5 bases and J by 0 bases, with 17 bases left in between. Germline loops: CDR1 SQVTM, CDR2 ANQGSEA. The CDR3 totals 16 residues.

This clonotype was observed once. The chain couples TRBV5-1 to TRBJ1-2; possible D gene TRBD1, 5 bases. The CDR3 consists of 15 residues. The V gene's germline CDR1 is SGHRS and CDR2 YFSETQ. Trimming shortened V by 0 bases and J by 0 bases, and 9 bases separated the two germline ends. This CDR3 is CASSLGQSPNYGYTF. DNA for the CDR3: TGCGCCAGCAGCTTGGGACAGTCCCCTAACTATGGCTACACCTTC.

V usage is TRBV6-4 and J usage is TRBJ2-3, with D tentatively TRBD2 (5 bases). There are 16 residues in the CDR3. V gave up 4 bases and J gave up 3 bases, with 17 bases separating them. The germline V gene encodes CDR1 MRHNA and CDR2 SNTAGT. The CDR3 bases are TGTGCCAGCAGTGGATTGGGTCTAGCTGGGACAGATACGCAGTATTTT. This translates into CASSGLGLAGTDTQYF.

This clonotype was detected once. Here the CDR3 reads CASSPGQARVNTEAFF. The CDR3 nucleotides are TGTGCCAGCAGCCCTGGACAGGCCAGGGTGAACACTGAAGCTTTCTTT. The V and J genes are TRBV5-4 and TRBJ1-1, with 7 positions matching TRBD1. The CDR3 has 16 residues. From germline, CDR1 is SGHNT and CDR2 YYREEE (reference sequence). V shed 4 bases and J 0 bases; nucleotides not matched to a gene: 9.

This clonotype was seen a few times. This chain connects TRBV5-1 to TRBJ2-7, with no clear D. CDR1 and CDR2 from the germline V gene are SGHRS and YFSETQ. CDR3 length equals 13 residues. V lost 4 bases and J lost 3, with 11 bases in between. The CDR3 loop reads CASSQDPYYEQYF. CDR3 sequence (DNA): TGCGCCAGCAGCCAGGACCCGTACTACGAGCAGTACTTC. The variable domain in full, with the rest retrieved from reference TRBV5-1 and TRBJ2-7, is KAGVTQTPRYLIKTRGQQVTLSCSPISGHRSVSWYQQTPGQGLQFLFEYFSETQRNKGNFPGRFSGRQFSNSRSEMNVSTLELGDSALYLCASSQDPYYEQYFGPGTRLTVT.

The gene calls are TRBV6-2 or TRBV6-3 and TRBJ2-5, with 9 bases fitting TRBD1. The V gene's germline CDR1 is MNHEY and CDR2 SVGEGT. The CDR3 consists of 15 residues. V lost 8 bases to trimming and J lost 4 bases; unmatched junction nucleotides: 11. CDR3 nucleotide sequence: TGTGCCAGCGCCGAACAGGGGGCTCGGAGAGAGACCCAGTACTTC. Protein product: CASAEQGARRETQYF.

This clonotype was seen a handful of times. J is TRBJ2-7 and V is TRBV29-1, with unresolved D. Trimming removed 4 bases at V and 3 bases at J, with 10 bases between. CDR3 length: 12 amino acids. CDR1 is SQVTM and CDR2 is ANQGSEA in the germline V gene. CDR3 nucleotides: TGCAGCGTTGGGGTAAAGGGCTACGAGCAGTACTTC. This translates into CSVGVKGYEQYF.

The chain combines TRBV7-8 with TRBJ2-7; TRBD2 might be the D (5 bases). Germline V CDR1 and CDR2: SGHVS, FQNEAQ. The CDR3 length is 18 residues. Trimming stripped 2 bases from V and 2 bases from J, with 22 bases between. The CDR3 loop is CASSLTGWRLQSTYEQYF. In DNA, the CDR3 is TGTGCCAGCAGCTTAACGGGGTGGAGACTCCAAAGCACCTACGAGCAGTACTTC.

This clonotype was observed a handful of times. As DNA, the CDR3 is TGTGCCAGCAGGCTTGGACAGGGTCCCTACGAGCAGTACTTC. It encodes CASRLGQGPYEQYF. The V call is TRBV6-5, the J call TRBJ2-7, with TRBD1 matching 8 bases. V trimming: 6 bases; J trimming: 2 bases; junction bases outside the gene matches: 6. The CDR3 extends over 14 amino acids. Germline V CDR1 and CDR2: MNHEY, SVGAGI.

This clonotype is a singleton in its sample. The chain joins TRBV20-1 to TRBJ2-7; 9 nucleotides align to TRBD2. The CDR3 extends over 14 amino acids. Germline V gene sequence: CDR1 DFQATT, CDR2 SNEGSKA (reference sequence). V lost 3 bases, J lost 3 bases, and 6 bases stayed unmatched. The CDR3 loop reads CSASGGLANYEQYF. CDR3 DNA: TGCAGTGCTAGCGGTGGACTAGCGAACTACGAGCAGTACTTC.

This clonotype was picked up one time. The CDR3 is CATSDSDSLNTEAFF. The CDR3 bases are TGTGCCACCAGTGATTCAGACAGCCTGAACACTGAAGCTTTCTTT. The chain uses TRBV24-1 and TRBJ1-1; D possibly corresponds to TRBD1 (5 bases). This CDR3 comprises 15 residues. CDR1 is KGHDR and CDR2 is SFDVKD in the germline V gene. Deletions cut 2 bases from V and 0 bases from J, with 9 bases between.

CDR3 nucleotide sequence: TGCGCCAGCAGCTTGGGGGCAGGGGAGAACACTGAAGCTTTCTTT. Protein product: CASSLGAGENTEAFF. This sequence joins TRBV5-1 and TRBJ1-1, with a weak D call TRBD1 (6 bases). V lost 0 bases, J lost 1 base, and 10 bases lay in between. The length of the CDR3 is 15 residues. CDR1 is SGHRS and CDR2 is YFSETQ in the germline V gene.

V gene TRBV6-2 or TRBV6-3 combines with J gene TRBJ2-7; 7 positions match TRBD1. Germline CDR1 MNHEY, CDR2 SVGEGT. The CDR3 loop spans 14 amino acids. The J segment lost 2 bases and the V segment lost 6 bases, leaving 7 bases of the junction unmatched. The CDR3 is CASRKDGQAYEQYF. In DNA, the CDR3 is TGTGCCAGCAGGAAAGATGGACAGGCCTACGAGCAGTACTTC.

This clonotype was found many times. The CDR3: CASSEKGQPNTEAFF. The CDR3 DNA sequence: TGTGCCAGCAGTGAAAAGGGACAGCCGAACACTGAAGCTTTCTTT. The chain carries TRBV6-5 and TRBJ1-1, with 7 bases aligning to TRBD1. J was trimmed by 1 base and V by 5 bases; bases with no gene match: 7. The CDR3 consists of 15 residues. The germline V gene has CDR1 MNHEY and CDR2 SVGAGI.

This clonotype occurred a few times. The rearrangement uses TRBV5-5 and TRBJ2-7; 7 nucleotides align to TRBD1. This CDR3 is 14 amino acids long. V lost 7 bases and J lost 0; bases outside the gene matches: 7. CDR1 is SGHKS and CDR2 is YYEKEE in the germline V gene (reference sequence). The CDR3 DNA reads as TGTGCCAGCGGTCCGGGACAGAGCTCCTACGAGCAGTACTTC. Translated: CASGPGQSSYEQYF.

The chain uses TRBV12-3 or TRBV12-4 and TRBJ1-2; no clear D gene. The CDR3 has 14 residues. Trimming took off 6 bases at V and 3 bases at J, with 14 bases between the two ends. For the CDR3, the DNA is TGTGCCAGCAGCCCGAGGGCGGATTACTATGGCTACACCTTC. It yields the protein CASSPRADYYGYTF.

The sample holds a few counts of this clonotype. The rearrangement uses TRBV6-6 and TRBJ2-2, with D unresolved. Trimming shortened V by 6 bases and J by 7 bases, and 9 bases separated the two germline ends. The CDR3 is 12 amino acids. Germline CDR1 and CDR2: MNHNY and SVGAGI (reference sequence). The CDR3 spells CASSLSNGELFF. CDR3 nucleotide sequence: TGTGCCAGCAGCCTTTCGAACGGGGAGCTGTTTTTT.

This clonotype has a handful of counts. The chain combines TRBV5-1 with TRBJ2-1; D might be TRBD2 (7 bases). The CDR3 consists of 15 residues. Trimming stripped 3 bases from V and 13 bases from J, with 23 bases between. CDR1 is SGHRS and CDR2 is YFSETQ in the germline V gene. The CDR3 nucleotides are TGCGCCAGCAGCTCCCTAGGAGGGGGGGCCGACTACCAGTTCTTC. It specifies CASSSLGGGADYQFF.

This clonotype was seen a handful of times. The chain joins TRBV9 to TRBJ2-1; D is ambiguous. The CDR3 spans 15 residues. Germline CDR1 is SGDLS and CDR2 is YYNGEE. With 0 bases removed from V and 2 bases from J, the gap between germline ends came to 9 bases. Here the CDR3 DNA reads TGTGCCAGCAGCGTAGAGGGTTTCCCCTACAATGAGCAGTTCTTC. Its translation: CASSVEGFPYNEQFF.

This sequence joins TRBV21-1 and TRBJ2-3; the D segment call TRBD1 is taken from the table without a DNA check. TRBV21-1 is described as a pseudogene. CDR3 length: 15 amino acids. DNA of the CDR3: TGTGCCAGCAGCGGGATCAGGAGGGGTACAGATACGCAGTATTTT. This translates into CASSGIRRGTDTQYF.

The chain joins TRBV7-9 to TRBJ2-3; 7 nucleotides line up with TRBD2. Trimming at V came to 5 bases and at J to 8 bases, leaving 19 bases not matched to a gene. Germline V gene lookup returns CDR1 SEHNR and CDR2 FQNEAQ (reference sequence). The CDR3 is made up of 17 amino acids. Here the CDR3 DNA reads TGTGCCAGCAGCCGATCCCCTTGGGCGGGGGACGACTTTACGCAGTATTTT. This translates into CASSRSPWAGDDFTQYF.

In this sample, this clonotype turned up many times. The chain employs TRBV20-1 and TRBJ2-1; TRBD2 aligns across 11 bases. CDR3 size: 15 residues. Per germline, CDR1 DFQATT and CDR2 SNEGSKA (reference sequence). The ends lost 4 bases at V and 4 bases at J; junction bases unmatched: 6. In nucleotides, the CDR3 is TGCAGTGCTACCCCTCCTAGCGGGGGGTACAATGAGCAGTTCTTC. Encoded protein: CSATPPSGGYNEQFF.

This clonotype occurred a few times. The rearrangement links TRBV5-1 to TRBJ1-1, with TRBD1 matching 9 bases. With V trimmed by 4 bases and J by 1 base, 8 bases remained unmatched. The CDR3 runs 16 residues. Germline V lookup: CDR1 SGHRS, CDR2 YFSETQ. The CDR3 DNA reads as TGCGCCAGCAGCCAAGGGGACAGGGAGAAGAACACTGAAGCTTTCTTT. Translating it yields CASSQGDREKNTEAFF.